Listed here is a single TCR beta chain. Its matching antigen is unknown. Per germline, CDR1 SEHNR and CDR2 FQNEAQ (reference sequence). V was shortened by 4 bases and J by 7 bases, with 16 bases between the two germline ends. This CDR3 has 14 amino acids. TCRB transcripts that were expressed got sequenced, as all of the isolated RNA had been reverse transcribed. Clones were read by immunoSEQ multiplex PCR, and TCRdb kept only the in-frame ones, dropping some. The sample has about 340,000 clones, roughly 14% seen once. Each population that was sorted was more than 95% pure. The data belong to a study of beta chain features in type 1 diabetes. Findings and caveats of the study: Shortening that was moderate but significant affected the TCRB CDR3s of Type 1 diabetes patients in all four CD4+ subsets.

The TCR sequence derives from a woman under 30 with type 1 diabetes. The gene calls are TRBV7-9 and TRBJ2-5, with D unclear. Sample: naive CD4+ T cells from blood. CDR3 in DNA: TGTGCCAGCAGCTACCCACCGGGTGGGTGGACCCAGTACTTC. Amino acids: CASSYPPGGWTQYF.